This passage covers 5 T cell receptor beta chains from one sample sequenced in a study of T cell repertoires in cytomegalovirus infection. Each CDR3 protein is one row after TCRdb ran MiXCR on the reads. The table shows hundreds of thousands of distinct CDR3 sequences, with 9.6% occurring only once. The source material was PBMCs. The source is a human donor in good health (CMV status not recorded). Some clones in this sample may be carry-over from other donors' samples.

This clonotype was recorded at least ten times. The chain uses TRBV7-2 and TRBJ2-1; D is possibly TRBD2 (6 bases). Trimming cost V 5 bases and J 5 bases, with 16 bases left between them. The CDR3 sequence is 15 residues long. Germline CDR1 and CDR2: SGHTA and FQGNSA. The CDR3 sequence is CASSQGRGTHNEQFF. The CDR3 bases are TGTGCCAGCAGCCAAGGGCGGGGTACGCACAATGAGCAGTTCTTC.

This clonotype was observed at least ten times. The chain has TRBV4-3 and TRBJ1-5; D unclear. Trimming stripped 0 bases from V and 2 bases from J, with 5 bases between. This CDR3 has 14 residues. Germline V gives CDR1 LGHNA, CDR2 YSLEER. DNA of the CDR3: TGCGCCAGCAGCCAAGAGCGGGGCAATCAGCCCCAGCATTTT. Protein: CASSQERGNQPQHF.

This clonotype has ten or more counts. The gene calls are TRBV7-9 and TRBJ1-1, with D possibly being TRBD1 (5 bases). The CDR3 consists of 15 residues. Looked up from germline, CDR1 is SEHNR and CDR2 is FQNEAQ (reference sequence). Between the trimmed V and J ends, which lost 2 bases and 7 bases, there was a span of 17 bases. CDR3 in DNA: TGTGCCAGCAGCTTATCGGGGACGGGTGTGGGTGAAGCTTTCTTT. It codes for CASSLSGTGVGEAFF.

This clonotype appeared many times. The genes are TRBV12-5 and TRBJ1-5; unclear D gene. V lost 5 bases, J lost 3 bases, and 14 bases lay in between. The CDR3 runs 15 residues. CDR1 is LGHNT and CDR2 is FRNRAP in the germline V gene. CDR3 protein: CASGPTGRLNQPQHF. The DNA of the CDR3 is TGTGCTAGTGGTCCCACCGGGAGACTCAATCAGCCCCAGCATTTT.

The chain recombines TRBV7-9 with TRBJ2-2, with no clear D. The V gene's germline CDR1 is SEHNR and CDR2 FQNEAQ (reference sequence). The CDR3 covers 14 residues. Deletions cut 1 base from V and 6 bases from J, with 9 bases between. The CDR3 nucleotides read TGTGCCAGCAGCTTAGTGTCTCACGCCGGGGAGCTGTTTTTT. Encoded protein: CASSLVSHAGELFF.